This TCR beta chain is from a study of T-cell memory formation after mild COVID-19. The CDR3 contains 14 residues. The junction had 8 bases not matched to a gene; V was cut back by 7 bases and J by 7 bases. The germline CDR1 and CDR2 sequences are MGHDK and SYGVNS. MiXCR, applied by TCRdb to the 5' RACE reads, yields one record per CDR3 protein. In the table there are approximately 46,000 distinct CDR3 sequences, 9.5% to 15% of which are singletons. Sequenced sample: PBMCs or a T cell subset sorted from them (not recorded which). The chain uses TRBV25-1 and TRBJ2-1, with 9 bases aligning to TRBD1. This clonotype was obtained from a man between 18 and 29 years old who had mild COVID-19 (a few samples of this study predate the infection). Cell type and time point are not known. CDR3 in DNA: TGTGCCAGCAACCGGGGACAGGGAACAAATGAGCAGTTCTTC. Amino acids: CASNRGQGTNEQFF.